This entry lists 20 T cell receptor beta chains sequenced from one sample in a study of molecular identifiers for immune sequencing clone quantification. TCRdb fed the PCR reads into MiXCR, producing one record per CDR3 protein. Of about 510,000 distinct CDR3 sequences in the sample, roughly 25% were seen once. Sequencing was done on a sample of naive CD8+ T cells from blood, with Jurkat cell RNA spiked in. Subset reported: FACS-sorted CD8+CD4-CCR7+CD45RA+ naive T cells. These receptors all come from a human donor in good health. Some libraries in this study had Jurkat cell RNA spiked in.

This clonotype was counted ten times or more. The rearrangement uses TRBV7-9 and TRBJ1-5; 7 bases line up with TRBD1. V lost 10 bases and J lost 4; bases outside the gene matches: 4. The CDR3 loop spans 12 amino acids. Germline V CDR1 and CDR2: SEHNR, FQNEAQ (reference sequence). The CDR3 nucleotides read TGTGCCACAGGACAGGCTAATCAGCCCCAGCATTTT. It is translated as CATGQANQPQHF.

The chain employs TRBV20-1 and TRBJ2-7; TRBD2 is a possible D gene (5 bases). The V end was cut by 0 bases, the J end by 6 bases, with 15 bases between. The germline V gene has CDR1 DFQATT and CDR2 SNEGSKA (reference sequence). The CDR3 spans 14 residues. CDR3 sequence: CSAREHSVTTEQYF. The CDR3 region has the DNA TGCAGTGCTAGAGAGCACTCGGTGACTACCGAGCAGTACTTC.

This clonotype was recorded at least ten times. In DNA, the CDR3 is TGCGCCAGCAGCCATGGGACCCAACACGGTGAAAAACTGTTTTTT. Translation: CASSHGTQHGEKLFF. The rearrangement links TRBV4-3 to TRBJ1-4; possible D gene TRBD1, 5 bases. V was shortened by 3 bases and J by 7 bases, with 15 bases between the two germline ends. The CDR3 contains 15 residues. The germline V gene has CDR1 LGHNA and CDR2 YSLEER.

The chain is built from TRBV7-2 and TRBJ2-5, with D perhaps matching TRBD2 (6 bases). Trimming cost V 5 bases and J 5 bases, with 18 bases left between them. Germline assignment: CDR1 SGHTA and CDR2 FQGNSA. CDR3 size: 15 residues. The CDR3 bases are TGTGCCAGCAGCCCCTTAGCGGCGGGCGGGGAGACCCAGTACTTC. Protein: CASSPLAAGGETQYF. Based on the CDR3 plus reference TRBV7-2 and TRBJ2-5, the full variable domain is GAGVSQSPSNKVTEKGKDVELRCDPISGHTALYWYRQSLGQGLEFLIYFQGNSAPDKSGLPSDRFSAERTGGSVSTLTIQRTQQEDSAVYLCASSPLAAGGETQYFGPGTRLLVL.

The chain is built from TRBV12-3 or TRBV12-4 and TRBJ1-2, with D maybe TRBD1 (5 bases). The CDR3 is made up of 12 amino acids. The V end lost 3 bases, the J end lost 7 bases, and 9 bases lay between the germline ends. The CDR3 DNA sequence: TGTGCCAGCAGTTTTGTCGGGGGTGGCTACACCTTC. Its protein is CASSFVGGGYTF.

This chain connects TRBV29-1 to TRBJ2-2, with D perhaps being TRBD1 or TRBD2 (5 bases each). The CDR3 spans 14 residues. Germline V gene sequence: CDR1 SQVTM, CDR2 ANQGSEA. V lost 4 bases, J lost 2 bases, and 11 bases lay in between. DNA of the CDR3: TGCAGCGTTGGTGGGGGTACTAACACCGGGGAGCTGTTTTTT. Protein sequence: CSVGGGTNTGELFF.

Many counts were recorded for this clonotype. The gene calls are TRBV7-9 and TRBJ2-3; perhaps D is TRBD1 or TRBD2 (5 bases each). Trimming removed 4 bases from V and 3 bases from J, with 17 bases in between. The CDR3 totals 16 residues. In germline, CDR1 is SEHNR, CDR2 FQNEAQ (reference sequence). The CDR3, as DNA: TGTGCCAGCAGCTCCGCCGGGACCCATAATACAGATACGCAGTATTTT. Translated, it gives CASSSAGTHNTDTQYF.

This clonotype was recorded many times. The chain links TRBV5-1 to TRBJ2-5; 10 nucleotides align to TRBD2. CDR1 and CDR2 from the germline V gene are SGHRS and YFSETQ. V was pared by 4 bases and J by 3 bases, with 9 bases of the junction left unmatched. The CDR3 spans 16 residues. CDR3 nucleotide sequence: TGCGCCAGCAGCCGGTTTAGCGGGGGGTACGAAGAGACCCAGTACTTC. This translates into CASSRFSGGYEETQYF.

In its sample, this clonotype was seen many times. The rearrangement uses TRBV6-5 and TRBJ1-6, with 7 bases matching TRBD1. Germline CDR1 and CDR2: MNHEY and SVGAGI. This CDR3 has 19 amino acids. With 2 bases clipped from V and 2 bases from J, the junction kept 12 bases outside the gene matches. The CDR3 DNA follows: TGTGCCAGCAGTTACGGCGGTGGGACAGCGAACACCTATAATTCACCCCTCCACTTT. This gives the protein CASSYGGGTANTYNSPLHF.

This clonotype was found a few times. CDR3: CSARGDTMNTEAFF. The CDR3, as DNA: TGCAGTGCTAGAGGGGACACCATGAACACTGAAGCTTTCTTT. V usage is TRBV20-1 and J usage is TRBJ1-1, with D perhaps matching TRBD1 (6 bases). The CDR3 covers 14 residues. Germline V gene lookup returns CDR1 DFQATT and CDR2 SNEGSKA (reference sequence). V lost 1 base and J 0 bases, leaving 9 bases between the germline ends.

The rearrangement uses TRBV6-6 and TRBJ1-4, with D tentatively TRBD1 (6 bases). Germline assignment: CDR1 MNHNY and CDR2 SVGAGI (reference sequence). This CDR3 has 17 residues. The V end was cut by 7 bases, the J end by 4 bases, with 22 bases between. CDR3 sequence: CASTRGGARAYNEKLFF. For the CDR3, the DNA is TGTGCCAGCACTCGTGGGGGGGCCCGGGCTTATAATGAAAAACTGTTTTTT.

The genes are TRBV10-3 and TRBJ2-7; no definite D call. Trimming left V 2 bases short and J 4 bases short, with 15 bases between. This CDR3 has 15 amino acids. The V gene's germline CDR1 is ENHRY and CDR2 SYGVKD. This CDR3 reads CAISEDAAWVYEQYF. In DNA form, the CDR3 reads TGTGCCATCAGTGAGGACGCGGCTTGGGTGTACGAGCAGTACTTC.

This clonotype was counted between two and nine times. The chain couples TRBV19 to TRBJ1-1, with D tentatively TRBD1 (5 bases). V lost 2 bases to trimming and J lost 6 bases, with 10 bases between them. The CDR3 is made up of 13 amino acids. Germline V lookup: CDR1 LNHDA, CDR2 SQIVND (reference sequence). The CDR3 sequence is CASSIIRGAEAFF. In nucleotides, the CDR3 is TGTGCCAGTAGTATAATTAGGGGTGCTGAAGCTTTCTTT. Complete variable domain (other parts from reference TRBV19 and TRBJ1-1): DGGITQSPKYLFRKEGQNVTLSCEQNLNHDAMYWYRQDPGQGLRLIYYSQIVNDFQKGDIAEGYSVSREKKESFPLTVTSAQKNPTAFYLCASSIIRGAEAFFGQGTRLTVV.

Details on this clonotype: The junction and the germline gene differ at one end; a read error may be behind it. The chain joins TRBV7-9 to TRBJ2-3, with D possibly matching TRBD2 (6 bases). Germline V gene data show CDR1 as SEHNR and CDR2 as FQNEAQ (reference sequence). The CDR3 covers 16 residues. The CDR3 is CASSLIGLARTDAQYF. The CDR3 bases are TGTGCCAGCAGCCTTATAGGGCTAGCGCGCACAGATGCGCAGTATTTT.

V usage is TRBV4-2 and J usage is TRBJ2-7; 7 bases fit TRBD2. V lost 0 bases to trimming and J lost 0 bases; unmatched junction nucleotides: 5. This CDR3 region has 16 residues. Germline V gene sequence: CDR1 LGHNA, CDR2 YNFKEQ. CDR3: CASSQEGGLSSYEQYF. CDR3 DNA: TGTGCCAGCAGCCAAGAGGGGGGACTAAGCTCCTACGAGCAGTACTTC.

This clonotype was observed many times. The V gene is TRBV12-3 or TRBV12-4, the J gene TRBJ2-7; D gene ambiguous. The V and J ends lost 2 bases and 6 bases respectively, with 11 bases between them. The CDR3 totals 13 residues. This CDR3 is CASSLSLLGEQYF. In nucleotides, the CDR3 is TGTGCCAGCAGTTTAAGTCTACTGGGCGAGCAGTACTTC.

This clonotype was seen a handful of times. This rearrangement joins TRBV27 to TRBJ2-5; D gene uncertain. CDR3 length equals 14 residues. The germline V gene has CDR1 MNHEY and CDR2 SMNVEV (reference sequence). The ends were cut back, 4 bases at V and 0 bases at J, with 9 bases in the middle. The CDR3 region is CASSWAAYQETQYF. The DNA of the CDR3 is TGTGCCAGCAGTTGGGCCGCCTACCAAGAGACCCAGTACTTC.

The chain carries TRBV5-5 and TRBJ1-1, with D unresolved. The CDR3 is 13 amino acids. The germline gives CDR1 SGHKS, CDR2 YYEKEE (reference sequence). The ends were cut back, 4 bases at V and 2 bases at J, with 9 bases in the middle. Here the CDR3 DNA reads TGTGCCAGCAGCGAGGTTCATAACACTGAAGCTTTCTTT. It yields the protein CASSEVHNTEAFF.

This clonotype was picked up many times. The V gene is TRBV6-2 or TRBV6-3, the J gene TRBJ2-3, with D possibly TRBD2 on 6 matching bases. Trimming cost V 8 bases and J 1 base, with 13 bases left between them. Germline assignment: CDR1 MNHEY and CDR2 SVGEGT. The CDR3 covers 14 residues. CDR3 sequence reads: CASGGLRRTDTQYF. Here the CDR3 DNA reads TGTGCCAGCGGAGGACTAAGGCGCACAGATACGCAGTATTTT.

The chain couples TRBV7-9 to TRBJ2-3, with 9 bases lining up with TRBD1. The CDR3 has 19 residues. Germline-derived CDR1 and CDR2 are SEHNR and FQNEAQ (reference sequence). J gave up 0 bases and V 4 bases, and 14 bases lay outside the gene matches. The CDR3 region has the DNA TGTGCCAGCAGCTCCTCGGGACAGGGTATAATCCCCAGCACAGATACGCAGTATTTT. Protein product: CASSSSGQGIIPSTDTQYF.